This is a list of T cell receptor beta chains from one sample in a study of blood T cell repertoires in COVID-19. The data were produced by immunoSEQ multiplex PCR, yet TCRdb's version contains in-frame clones alone and is incomplete. The sample yields 80,000 to 100,000 clones, about 82% seen once. Material for sequencing was peripheral blood. All receptors come from an elderly woman in a cohort sampled during active or convalescent COVID-19. Both conserved end residues are part of each CDR3. A D gene is named only where the DNA matches it firmly. Expanded clones get a size class; other rows say once, few or many, or leave the size out.

clone size: -; J gene: TRBJ1-5; V gene: TRBV23-1; D gene: -; CDR3 DNA: TGCGCCAGCAGTTTCGACAGGTATAGCAATCAGCCCCAGCATTTT; CDR3 protein: CASSFDRYSNQPQHF
clone size: many; J gene: TRBJ1-6; V gene: TRBV3-1/TRBV3-2; D gene: TRBD1; CDR3 DNA: TGTGCCAGCAGCCAAGGGTACAGGGGGCTTTCACCCCTCCACTTT; CDR3 protein: CASSQGYRGLSPLHF
clone size: -; J gene: TRBJ1-2; V gene: TRBV19; D gene: TRBD1; CDR3 DNA: TGTGCCAGTAGTACCCGGACAGGAGCCGACAACTATGGCTACACCTTC; CDR3 protein: CASSTRTGADNYGYTF
clone size: -; J gene: TRBJ2-1; V gene: TRBV30; D gene: TRBD2; CDR3 DNA: TGTGCCTGGGGAACTAGCGGTTCCTACAATGAGCAGTTCTTC; CDR3 protein: CAWGTSGSYNEQFF
clone size: -; J gene: TRBJ2-7; V gene: TRBV29-1; D gene: -; CDR3 DNA: TGCAGCGGTCAAACTTCAGGGCGGGAGCAGTACTTC; CDR3 protein: CSGQTSGREQYF
clone size: few; J gene: TRBJ1-5; V gene: TRBV5-4; D gene: -; CDR3 DNA: TGTGCCAGCAGCTTGGAAGCCCAAAATAGCAATCAGCCCCAGCATTTT; CDR3 protein: CASSLEAQNSNQPQHF
clone size: -; J gene: TRBJ1-2; V gene: TRBV15; D gene: TRBD1; CDR3 DNA: TGTGCCACCAAGCCGGGACAGGGGGGAATCTATGGCTACACCTTC; CDR3 protein: CATKPGQGGIYGYTF
clone size: once; J gene: TRBJ1-2; V gene: TRBV29-1; D gene: TRBD1; CDR3 DNA: TGCAGCGTTGAAGGAAGGGGGACAGGGCCTAATATGGGCTCTAACTATGGCTACACCTTC; CDR3 protein: CSVEGRGTGPNMGSNYGYTF
clone size: -; J gene: TRBJ1-4; V gene: TRBV19; D gene: -; CDR3 DNA: TGTGCCAGTAGGCCAGGGGTTCCGGGAGAAAAACTGTTTTTT; CDR3 protein: CASRPGVPGEKLFF
clone size: -; J gene: TRBJ1-1; V gene: TRBV29-1; D gene: TRBD1; CDR3 DNA: TGCAGCGTCGGACAGGGATTGAACACTGAAGCTTTCTTT; CDR3 protein: CSVGQGLNTEAFF
clone size: -; J gene: TRBJ2-5; V gene: TRBV7-9; D gene: TRBD1; CDR3 DNA: TGTGCCAGCAGCTTAGGCGACAGGGAACAAGAGACCCAGTACTTC; CDR3 protein: CASSLGDREQETQYF
clone size: -; J gene: TRBJ1-2; V gene: TRBV5-6; D gene: TRBD1; CDR3 DNA: TGTGCCAGCAGGGAAGGGACAGTGCGATCCTATGGCTACACCTTC; CDR3 protein: CASREGTVRSYGYTF
clone size: -; J gene: TRBJ1-1; V gene: TRBV11-2; D gene: TRBD1; CDR3 DNA: TGTGCCAGCAGCTTAGAGGGACAGGTTCAGACTGAAGCTTTCTTT; CDR3 protein: CASSLEGQVQTEAFF
clone size: many; J gene: TRBJ2-1; V gene: TRBV24-1; D gene: -; CDR3 DNA: TGTGCCACCAGGGCCTCGACTTTGTACGGTGAGCAGTTCTTC; CDR3 protein: CATRASTLYGEQFF
clone size: once; J gene: TRBJ1-1; V gene: TRBV29-1; D gene: TRBD1; CDR3 DNA: TGCAGCGTTGTTGAAGACAGGGGAGTCACTGAAGCTTTCTTT; CDR3 protein: CSVVEDRGVTEAFF
clone size: -; J gene: TRBJ2-2; V gene: TRBV18; D gene: -; CDR3 DNA: TGTGCCAGCTCACCGTCAATCGGTTTTCCCGGGGAGCTGTTTTTT; CDR3 protein: CASSPSIGFPGELFF
clone size: -; J gene: TRBJ1-2; V gene: TRBV10-3; D gene: TRBD1; CDR3 DNA: TGTGCCATCAGGATACACAGGGGCCCCCAAATCGTCTATGGCTACACCTTC; CDR3 protein: CAIRIHRGPQIVYGYTF
clone size: -; J gene: TRBJ2-1; V gene: TRBV24-1; D gene: -; CDR3 DNA: TGTGCCACCAGTGGGAGGGTTGCCTACAATGAGCAGTTCTTC; CDR3 protein: CATSGRVAYNEQFF
clone size: -; J gene: TRBJ1-2; V gene: TRBV19; D gene: -; CDR3 DNA: TGTGCCAGTAGTATACGGGGAGACTATGGCTACACCTTC; CDR3 protein: CASSIRGDYGYTF
clone size: -; J gene: TRBJ1-6; V gene: TRBV7-9; D gene: -; CDR3 DNA: TGTGCCAGCAGCTCTACCGCTGTGAGCTCCTATAATTCACCCCTCCACTTT; CDR3 protein: CASSSTAVSSYNSPLHF
clone size: -; J gene: TRBJ2-7; V gene: TRBV19; D gene: TRBD1; CDR3 DNA: TGTGCCAGTAGTATCTACAGGGGTTCCTACGAGCAGTACTTC; CDR3 protein: CASSIYRGSYEQYF
clone size: -; J gene: TRBJ2-7; V gene: TRBV18; D gene: -; CDR3 DNA: TGTGCCAGCTCACCCGGGACTGACTACGAGCAGTACTTC; CDR3 protein: CASSPGTDYEQYF
clone size: few; J gene: TRBJ1-5; V gene: TRBV28; D gene: -; CDR3 DNA: TGTGCCAGCAGTTTATTGCCTAGGGGATCTCAGCCCCAGCATTTT; CDR3 protein: CASSLLPRGSQPQHF
clone size: -; J gene: TRBJ2-1; V gene: TRBV5-1; D gene: -; CDR3 DNA: TGCGCCAGCAGCCCGACAGGAGACTCCTACAATGAGCAGTTCTTC; CDR3 protein: CASSPTGDSYNEQFF
clone size: -; J gene: TRBJ1-2; V gene: TRBV5-1; D gene: TRBD1; CDR3 DNA: TGCGCCAGCAGTTATGGACAGGGAGATGGCTACACCTTC; CDR3 protein: CASSYGQGDGYTF
clone size: -; J gene: TRBJ1-2; V gene: TRBV7-8; D gene: TRBD1; CDR3 DNA: TGTGCCAGCAGCCGATCCGGACAGGGGATTGGTGGCTACACCTTC; CDR3 protein: CASSRSGQGIGGYTF